This is a list of T cell receptor beta chains from one sample in a study of blood T cell repertoires in COVID-19. TCRdb keeps only in-frame clones here, not all; method: immunoSEQ multiplex PCR. The table has roughly 65,000 clones, about 89% seen once; the top ten hold around 14%. Sequencing was performed on peripheral blood. These receptors all come from a woman aged 60-75 years with acute or convalescent COVID-19. The conserved cysteine and the conserved F or W are not part of the CDR3 here.

V gene: TRBV5-4; J gene: TRBJ2-7; CDR3 protein: ASSPGQGGEQY
V gene: TRBV13; J gene: TRBJ2-2; CDR3 protein: ASSPGDRGLTGELF
V gene: TRBV19; J gene: TRBJ1-1; CDR3 protein: ASGRDTARTEAF
V gene: TRBV19; J gene: TRBJ1-1; CDR3 protein: ASSREQGWTEAF
V gene: TRBV6-5; J gene: TRBJ1-2; CDR3 protein: ASKIAPGDGRGYT
V gene: TRBV3-1/TRBV3-2; J gene: TRBJ2-4; CDR3 protein: ASSQDLGDLAKNIQY
V gene: TRBV30; J gene: TRBJ1-5; CDR3 protein: AWSPRTGLSNQPQH
V gene: TRBV19; J gene: TRBJ2-5; CDR3 protein: ASSMRGETQY
V gene: TRBV7-2; J gene: TRBJ1-1; CDR3 protein: ASSTGLWTEAF
V gene: TRBV6-7; J gene: TRBJ1-1; CDR3 protein: ASSYTAGFGTEAF
V gene: TRBV21-1; J gene: TRBJ1-5; CDR3 protein: ASTYIRFNQPQH